This T cell receptor (beta chain) was profiled in a study of human T cells and chemical hapten exposure. Study observations and caveats: Unchanged with DPC sensitization were TCRs above 1 in 1000 frequency.

Described time point: patch test 1, 2 weeks after DPC sensitization. Treatment reported: therapeutic diphenylcyclopropenone sensitization with weekly scalp DPC. Blood draws preceded each patch test application. This clonotype was seen many times. Its target is not known. TCRdb re-called the RACE reads through MiXCR, storing one row per CDR3 protein. The sample shows about 380,000 distinct CDR3 sequences, more than 4.5% of them seen only once. The germline V and J ends were trimmed by 0 bases and 4 bases, with 7 bases remaining between them. CDR3 length: 13 residues. CDR1 and CDR2 from the germline V gene are SGHRS and YFSETQ.

The gene calls are TRBV5-1 and TRBJ2-5; possible D gene TRBD2, 6 bases. Here the sequenced sample was whole blood, taken in connection with sensitization to the hapten diphenylcyclopropenone (DPC). The sequence came from a woman aged 45 to 65 with alopecia areata. Some clones in this sample may be carry-over from other donors' samples. CDR3 sequence: CASSLARGETQYF. The DNA for the CDR3 is TGCGCCAGCAGCTTGGCGCGGGGAGAGACCCAGTACTTC. Variable domain in full (rest from reference TRBV5-1 and TRBJ2-5): KAGVTQTPRYLIKTRGQQVTLSCSPISGHRSVSWYQQTPGQGLQFLFEYFSETQRNKGNFPGRFSGRQFSNSRSEMNVSTLELGDSALYLCASSLARGETQYFGPGTRLLVL.